This paragraph covers one TCR beta chain sequence. The PCR ran on 60 Vbeta and 13 Jbeta primers. TCRdb keeps only in-frame clones here, not all; method: immunoSEQ multiplex PCR. Of approximately 180,000 clones listed, around 75% are singletons. This entry comes from a study of cytomegalovirus exposure and HLA in healthy donors. Trimming pared 1 base from V and 1 base from J, leaving 13 bases between. This CDR3 contains 16 residues. The germline V gene has CDR1 SGHTA and CDR2 FQGTGA. Input material: PBMCs. V gene TRBV7-3 combines with J gene TRBJ2-5; TRBD1 might be the D (5 bases). This TCR was recovered from a woman between 45 and 60 years old in good health and CMV-seronegative. This CDR3 is CASSLKSGQGQETQYF. DNA of the CDR3: TGTGCCAGCAGCTTAAAGTCTGGGCAGGGCCAAGAGACCCAGTACTTC. The whole variable domain, remainder taken from reference TRBV7-3 and TRBJ2-5, is GAGVSQTPSNKVTEKGKYVELRCDPISGHTALYWYRQSLGQGPEFLIYFQGTGAADDSGLPNDRFFAVRPEGSVSTLKIQRTERGDSAVYLCASSLKSGQGQETQYFGPGTRLLVL.